The 21 T cell receptor beta chains given below trace back to one sample, sequenced in a study of T-cell memory formation after mild COVID-19. One entry per CDR3 protein, called by TCRdb with MiXCR from the 5' RACE reads. The table shows 250,000 to 300,000 distinct CDR3 sequences, with 15% to 20% occurring only once. Sequencing was performed on PBMCs or a T cell subset sorted from them (not recorded which). Receptor source: a man between 18 and 29 years old who had mild COVID-19 (a few samples of this study predate the infection). Cell type and time point are not known.

This clonotype was counted a few times. The gene calls are TRBV7-6 and TRBJ2-2; D gene ambiguous. Deletions cut 2 bases from V and 0 bases from J, with 13 bases between. The germline V gene encodes CDR1 SGHVS and CDR2 FNYEAQ. The CDR3 totals 17 residues. CDR3 nucleotide sequence: TGTGCCAGCAGCTTAAGAAGCCAACTCGCGAACACCGGGGAGCTGTTTTTT. It encodes CASSLRSQLANTGELFF.

In its sample, this clonotype was seen a few times. The rearrangement uses TRBV5-1 and TRBJ2-3; 7 positions match TRBD2. V shed 1 base, J shed 4 bases, and the junction held 6 bases outside the gene matches. The CDR3 spans 15 residues. CDR1 and CDR2 from the germline V gene are SGHRS and YFSETQ. The CDR3 spells CASSLPSGVADTQYF. The CDR3, as DNA: TGCGCCAGCAGCTTGCCCAGCGGGGTCGCAGATACGCAGTATTTT.

This clonotype came up many times. V is TRBV7-2 and J is TRBJ1-1; D remains unclear. The CDR3 is 12 amino acids. The V end was cut by 1 base, the J end by 12 bases, with 12 bases between. Germline V CDR1 and CDR2: SGHTA, FQGNSA. CDR3 nucleotide sequence: TGTGCCAGCAGCTTAGTCGGGCCTTTTTCTTTCTTT. This gives the protein CASSLVGPFSFF. Together with reference TRBV7-2 and TRBJ1-1, the CDR3 gives the full variable domain: GAGVSQSPSNKVTEKGKDVELRCDPISGHTALYWYRQSLGQGLEFLIYFQGNSAPDKSGLPSDRFSAERTGGSVSTLTIQRTQQEDSAVYLCASSLVGPFSFFGQGTRLTVV.

This clonotype turned up a few times. Here the CDR3 reads CASSSGGFYGYTF. CDR3 nucleotide sequence: TGTGCCAGCAGTTCAGGGGGATTCTATGGCTACACCTTC. This chain connects TRBV12-3 or TRBV12-4 to TRBJ1-2, with 7 bases matching TRBD1. The V gene end was trimmed by 4 bases and the J gene end by 4 bases; junction bases not matched to a gene: 3. This CDR3 is 13 amino acids long.

The chain's CDR3 is CASSLVTGGSGELFF. The DNA of the CDR3 is TGTGCCAGCAGCTTAGTGACAGGGGGCTCCGGGGAGCTGTTTTTT. The rearrangement links TRBV7-2 to TRBJ2-2; 10 positions match TRBD1. This CDR3 is built from 15 residues. With V trimmed by 1 base and J by 6 bases, 2 bases remained unmatched. Germline V gives CDR1 SGHTA, CDR2 FQGNSA.

The rearrangement uses TRBV7-2 and TRBJ2-7; 7 bases line up with TRBD1. The CDR3 is 14 residues long. The V segment lost 5 bases and the J segment 1 base; nucleotides outside the gene matches: 5. Per the germline V gene, CDR1 is SGHTA and CDR2 is FQGNSA. CDR3 sequence (DNA): TGTGCCAGCAGCCGGGACAGCCAATCCTACGAGCAGTACGTC. Protein product: CASSRDSQSYEQYV.

This clonotype was counted at least ten times. V usage is TRBV6-2 or TRBV6-3 and J usage is TRBJ2-6; D gene unclear. CDR3 size: 15 residues. Trimming left V 2 bases short and J 2 bases short, with 7 bases between. Germline-derived CDR1 and CDR2 are MNHEY and SVGEGT. Written as DNA, the CDR3 is TGTGCCAGCAGTTACGGGCCGCCTGGGGCCAACGTCCTGACTTTC. This gives the protein CASSYGPPGANVLTF.

This clonotype has only a few counts. This chain links TRBV15 with TRBJ2-3, with 7 bases matching TRBD1. The V gene's germline CDR1 is LNHNV and CDR2 YYDKDF (reference sequence). This CDR3 has 16 residues. The V gene end was trimmed by 3 bases and the J gene end by 2 bases; junction bases not matched to a gene: 8. The CDR3 nucleotides read TGTGCCACCAGCAGTGATGACAGGGCGAACACAGATACGCAGTATTTT. This encodes CATSSDDRANTDTQYF.

This clonotype was seen a few times. V and J are TRBV5-6 and TRBJ2-1; D is perhaps TRBD1 or TRBD2 (5 bases each). The CDR3 sequence is 13 residues long. V shed 5 bases and J shed 5 bases, with 11 bases lying between them. Germline lookup yields CDR1 SGHDT and CDR2 YYEEEE. CDR3 sequence: CASSLGVDNEQFF. The CDR3 bases are TGTGCCAGCAGTCTGGGGGTAGACAATGAGCAGTTCTTC.

The chain carries TRBV18 and TRBJ1-1; D is perhaps TRBD1 (5 bases). The CDR3 loop spans 16 amino acids. Between the trimmed V and J ends, which lost 0 bases and 1 base, there was a span of 12 bases. Germline V lookup: CDR1 KGHSH, CDR2 LQKENI. CDR3 DNA: TGTGCCAGCTCACCACCGTGGGGGGAGAAGAACACTGAAGCTTTCTTT. It translates to CASSPPWGEKNTEAFF. Variable domain in full (rest from reference TRBV18 and TRBJ1-1): NAGVMQNPRHLVRRRGQEARLRCSPMKGHSHVYWYRQLPEEGLKFMVYLQKENIIDESGMPKERFSAEFPKEGPSILRIQQVVRGDSAAYFCASSPPWGEKNTEAFFGQGTRLTVV.

Many counts were recorded for this clonotype. The J gene is TRBJ2-2, the V gene TRBV10-3; 9 nucleotides agree with TRBD1. The CDR3 sequence is 15 residues long. The J segment lost 6 bases and the V segment lost 8 bases, leaving 10 bases of the junction unmatched. Looked up from germline, CDR1 is ENHRY and CDR2 is SYGVKD. CDR3 loop: CAIFGGTGIAGELFF. Written as DNA, the CDR3 is TGTGCCATCTTCGGAGGGACAGGGATCGCCGGGGAGCTGTTTTTT.

This clonotype was seen ten or more times. The V and J genes are TRBV7-3 and TRBJ1-1; a weak D match, TRBD1 (6 bases). The CDR3 is made up of 14 amino acids. V was shortened by 5 bases and J by 3 bases, with 13 bases between the two germline ends. Per the germline V gene, CDR1 is SGHTA and CDR2 is FQGTGA. In DNA, the CDR3 is TGTGCCAGCAGCCATGGGGGGGGGCACACTGAAGCTTTCTTT. This encodes CASSHGGGHTEAFF.

The sample holds a few counts of this clonotype. The rearrangement links TRBV5-1 to TRBJ1-2; the match to TRBD1 covers 9 bases. Germline V gene data show CDR1 as SGHRS and CDR2 as YFSETQ. V shed 4 bases and J 3 bases; nucleotides not matched to a gene: 13. The CDR3 has 17 amino acids. The CDR3 spells CASSVQGAQGLDYGYTF. In DNA, the CDR3 is TGCGCCAGCAGCGTACAGGGGGCGCAGGGTCTCGACTATGGCTACACCTTC.

This clonotype has only a few counts. The rearrangement joins TRBV5-1 to TRBJ2-3; perhaps TRBD2 as D (6 bases). CDR1 and CDR2 (germline): SGHRS, YFSETQ. The V gene lost 0 bases and the J gene lost 2 bases, with 10 bases spanning the gap. The length of the CDR3 is 15 residues. The CDR3 sequence: CASSLAGGITDTQYF. The CDR3 region has the DNA TGCGCCAGCAGCTTGGCCGGCGGGATCACAGATACGCAGTATTTT.

V usage is TRBV7-2 and J usage is TRBJ2-5; D might be TRBD1 (6 bases). The V gene's germline CDR1 is SGHTA and CDR2 FQGNSA. V shed 4 bases and J shed 4 bases, with 10 bases lying between them. This CDR3 has 13 amino acids. DNA for the CDR3: TGTGCCAGCAGCTCGACGACAGGAGAGACCCAGTACTTC. Protein sequence: CASSSTTGETQYF.

The chain links TRBV12-3 or TRBV12-4 to TRBJ1-1; D is uncertain. The V end was cut by 6 bases, the J end by 4 bases, with 18 bases between. CDR3 size: 15 residues. The CDR3 protein is CASRVHIGDGTEAFF. CDR3 DNA: TGTGCCAGCAGGGTGCATATTGGGGATGGCACTGAAGCTTTCTTT.

This clonotype was counted only a few times. This chain's CDR3 is CASSYSYRGNTGELFF. The CDR3 DNA is TGTGCCAGCAGTTACTCGTACAGGGGGAACACCGGGGAGCTGTTTTTT. The chain has TRBV6-6 and TRBJ2-2; TRBD1 agrees at 7 bases. Looked up from germline, CDR1 is MNHNY and CDR2 is SVGAGI (reference sequence). CDR3 size: 16 residues. V lost 0 bases, J lost 1 base, and 2 bases stayed unmatched.

This chain uses TRBV6-2 or TRBV6-3 with TRBJ2-3, with D perhaps matching TRBD2 (5 bases). CDR3 length equals 14 residues. The germline CDR1 and CDR2 sequences are MNHEY and SVGEGT. Trimming cost V 6 bases and J 2 bases, with 12 bases left between them. CDR3 amino acids: CASSRREPTDTQYF. CDR3 DNA sequence: TGTGCCAGCAGCCGACGGGAACCCACAGATACGCAGTATTTT.

The J gene is TRBJ2-1, the V gene TRBV19; 9 positions agree with TRBD2. V was clipped by 11 bases and J by 6 bases; unmatched bases: 11. The CDR3 contains 14 residues. Germline CDR1 reads LNHDA; CDR2 reads SQIVND (reference sequence). CDR3 sequence (DNA): TGTGCCTCCGCTTGGCCAGCGGGGGGCAATGAGCAGTTCTTC. Residues: CASAWPAGGNEQFF.

In its sample, this clonotype was seen many times. This chain links TRBV4-3 with TRBJ2-4, with 11 bases fitting TRBD2. Germline V gives CDR1 LGHNA, CDR2 YSLEER. This CDR3 is 19 amino acids long. V trimming: 0 bases; J trimming: 0 bases; junction bases outside the gene matches: 7. DNA for the CDR3: TGCGCCAGCAGCCAAGACGAGGCTAGCGGGGGGCTAGCCAAAAACATTCAGTACTTC. Protein product: CASSQDEASGGLAKNIQYF.

V usage is TRBV28 and J usage is TRBJ2-5; the D gene is possibly TRBD2 (5 bases). Germline lookup yields CDR1 MDHEN and CDR2 SYDVKM. V lost 3 bases and J 5 bases, leaving 10 bases between the germline ends. CDR3 length: 13 amino acids. CDR3 nucleotides: TGTGCCAGCAGTTTCCCTAGCCTGGAGACCCAGTACTTC. Translation: CASSFPSLETQYF.